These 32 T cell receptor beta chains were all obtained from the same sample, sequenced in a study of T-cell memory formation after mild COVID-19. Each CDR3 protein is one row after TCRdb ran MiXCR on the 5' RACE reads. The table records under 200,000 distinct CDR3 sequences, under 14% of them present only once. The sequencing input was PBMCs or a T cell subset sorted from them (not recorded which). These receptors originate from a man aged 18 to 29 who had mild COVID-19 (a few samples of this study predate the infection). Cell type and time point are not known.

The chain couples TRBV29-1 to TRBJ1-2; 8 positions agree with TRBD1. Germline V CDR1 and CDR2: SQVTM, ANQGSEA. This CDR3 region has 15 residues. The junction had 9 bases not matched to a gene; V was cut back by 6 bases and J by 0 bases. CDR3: CSVGATGDPNYGYTF. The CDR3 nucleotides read TGCAGCGTCGGAGCGACAGGGGACCCTAACTATGGCTACACCTTC.

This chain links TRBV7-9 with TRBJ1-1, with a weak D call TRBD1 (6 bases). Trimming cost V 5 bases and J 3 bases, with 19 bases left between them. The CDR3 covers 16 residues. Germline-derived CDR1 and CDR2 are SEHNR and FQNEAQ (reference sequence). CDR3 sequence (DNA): TGTGCCAGCAGCCCCACGACCCCAGAGGGGGACACTGAAGCTTTCTTT. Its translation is CASSPTTPEGDTEAFF. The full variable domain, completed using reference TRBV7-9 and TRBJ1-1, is DTGVSQNPRHKITKRGQNVTFRCDPISEHNRLYWYRQTLGQGPEFLTYFQNEAQLEKSRLLSDRFSAERPKGSFSTLEIQRTEQGDSAMYLCASSPTTPEGDTEAFFGQGTRLTVV.

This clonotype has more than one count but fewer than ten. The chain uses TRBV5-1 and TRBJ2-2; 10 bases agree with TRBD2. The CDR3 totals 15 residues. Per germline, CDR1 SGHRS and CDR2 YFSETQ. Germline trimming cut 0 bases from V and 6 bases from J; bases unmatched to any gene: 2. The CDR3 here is CASSLERGGPGELFF. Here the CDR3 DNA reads TGCGCCAGCAGCTTGGAGCGGGGGGGCCCCGGGGAGCTGTTTTTT.

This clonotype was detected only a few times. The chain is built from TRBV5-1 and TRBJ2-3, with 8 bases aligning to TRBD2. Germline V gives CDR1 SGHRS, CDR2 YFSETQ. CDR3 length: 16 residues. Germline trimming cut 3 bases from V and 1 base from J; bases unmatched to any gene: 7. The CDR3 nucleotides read TGCGCCAGCAGCTATAGTAAGACTAGCGGCACAGATACGCAGTATTTT. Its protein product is CASSYSKTSGTDTQYF.

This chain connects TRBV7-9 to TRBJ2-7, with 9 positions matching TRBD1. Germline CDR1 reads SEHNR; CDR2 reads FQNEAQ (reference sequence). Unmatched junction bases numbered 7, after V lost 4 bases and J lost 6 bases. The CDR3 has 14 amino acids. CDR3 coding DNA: TGTGCCAGCAGCTCACAGGGACAGGGAGCCGAGCAGTACGTC. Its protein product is CASSSQGQGAEQYV.

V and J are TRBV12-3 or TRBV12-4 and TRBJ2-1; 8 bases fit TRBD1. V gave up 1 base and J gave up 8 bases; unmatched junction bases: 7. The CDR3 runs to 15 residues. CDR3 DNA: TGTGCCAGCAGTTTAGGACAGGGGTCTTGGGATGAGCAGTTCTTC. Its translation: CASSLGQGSWDEQFF.

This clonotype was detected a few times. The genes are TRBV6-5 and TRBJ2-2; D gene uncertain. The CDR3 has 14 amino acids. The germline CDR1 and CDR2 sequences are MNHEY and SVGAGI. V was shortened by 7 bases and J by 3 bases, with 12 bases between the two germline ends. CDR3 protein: CASTPFGDTGELFF. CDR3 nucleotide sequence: TGTGCCAGCACCCCATTTGGGGACACCGGGGAGCTGTTTTTT.

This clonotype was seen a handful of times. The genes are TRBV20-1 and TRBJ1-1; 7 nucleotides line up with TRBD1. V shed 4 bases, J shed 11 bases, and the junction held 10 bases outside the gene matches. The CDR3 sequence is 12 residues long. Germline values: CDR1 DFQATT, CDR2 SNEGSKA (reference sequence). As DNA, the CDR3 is TGCAGTGCTAACACAGGGGTGAGGGCCGCTTTCTTT. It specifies CSANTGVRAAFF.

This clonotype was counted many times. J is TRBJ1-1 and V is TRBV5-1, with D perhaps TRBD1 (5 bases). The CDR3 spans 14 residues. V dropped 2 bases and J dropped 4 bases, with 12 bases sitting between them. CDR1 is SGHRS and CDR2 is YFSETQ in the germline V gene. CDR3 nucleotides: TGCGCCAGCAGCTTCGGGGCGGCGGGCACTGAAGCTTTCTTT. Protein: CASSFGAAGTEAFF.

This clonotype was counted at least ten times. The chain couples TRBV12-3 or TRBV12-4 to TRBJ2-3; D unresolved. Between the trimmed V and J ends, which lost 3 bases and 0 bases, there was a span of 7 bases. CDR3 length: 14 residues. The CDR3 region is CASSLGPSTDTQYF. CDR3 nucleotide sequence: TGTGCCAGCAGTTTGGGTCCGAGCACAGATACGCAGTATTTT.

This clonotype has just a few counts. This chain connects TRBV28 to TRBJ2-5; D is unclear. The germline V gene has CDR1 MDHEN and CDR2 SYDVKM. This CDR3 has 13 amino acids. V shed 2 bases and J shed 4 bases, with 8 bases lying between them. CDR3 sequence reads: CASSLIAAETQYF. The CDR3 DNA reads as TGTGCCAGCAGTTTAATTGCAGCAGAGACCCAGTACTTC.

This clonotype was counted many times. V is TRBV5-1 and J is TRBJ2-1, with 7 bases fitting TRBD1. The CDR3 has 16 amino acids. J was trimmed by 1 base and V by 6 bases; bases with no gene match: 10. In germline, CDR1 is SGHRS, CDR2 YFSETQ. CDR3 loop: CASNIAPGGSYNEQFF. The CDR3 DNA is TGCGCCAGCAACATAGCCCCAGGGGGTTCCTACAATGAGCAGTTCTTC. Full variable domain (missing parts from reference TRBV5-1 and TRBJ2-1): KAGVTQTPRYLIKTRGQQVTLSCSPISGHRSVSWYQQTPGQGLQFLFEYFSETQRNKGNFPGRFSGRQFSNSRSEMNVSTLELGDSALYLCASNIAPGGSYNEQFFGPGTRLTVL.

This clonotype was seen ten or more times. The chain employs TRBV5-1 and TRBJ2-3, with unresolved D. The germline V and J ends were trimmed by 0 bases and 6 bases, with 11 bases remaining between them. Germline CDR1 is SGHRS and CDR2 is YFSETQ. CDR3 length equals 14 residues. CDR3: CASSLGRLGDTQYF. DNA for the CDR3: TGCGCCAGCAGCTTGGGTCGTCTTGGGGATACGCAGTATTTT.

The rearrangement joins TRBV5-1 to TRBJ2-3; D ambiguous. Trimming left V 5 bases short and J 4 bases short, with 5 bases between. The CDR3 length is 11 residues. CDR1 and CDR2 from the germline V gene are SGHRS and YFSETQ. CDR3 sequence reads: CASRSADTQYF. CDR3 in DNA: TGCGCCAGCAGATCGGCAGATACGCAGTATTTT.

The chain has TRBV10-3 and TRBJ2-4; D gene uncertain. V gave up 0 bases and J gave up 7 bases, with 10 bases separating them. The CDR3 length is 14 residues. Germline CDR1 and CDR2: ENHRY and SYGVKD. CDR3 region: CAISESNNRNIQYF. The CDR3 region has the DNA TGTGCCATCAGTGAGTCGAATAACCGCAACATTCAGTACTTC.

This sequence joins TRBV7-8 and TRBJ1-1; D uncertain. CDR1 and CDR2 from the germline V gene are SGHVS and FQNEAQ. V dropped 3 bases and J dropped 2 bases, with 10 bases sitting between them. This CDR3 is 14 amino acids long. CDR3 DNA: TGTGCCAGCAGCTTGTCACGCATCAACACTGAAGCTTTCTTT. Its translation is CASSLSRINTEAFF.

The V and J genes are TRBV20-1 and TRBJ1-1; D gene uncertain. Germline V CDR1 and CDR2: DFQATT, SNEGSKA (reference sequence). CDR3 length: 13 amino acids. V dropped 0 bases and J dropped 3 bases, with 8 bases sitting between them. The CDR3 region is CSARDLGHTEAFF. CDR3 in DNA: TGCAGTGCTAGAGATCTCGGACACACTGAAGCTTTCTTT.

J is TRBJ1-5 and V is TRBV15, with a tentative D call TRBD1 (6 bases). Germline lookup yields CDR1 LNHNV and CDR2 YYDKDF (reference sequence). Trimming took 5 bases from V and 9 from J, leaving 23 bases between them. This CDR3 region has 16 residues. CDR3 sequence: CATSHNRAVGVLPQHF. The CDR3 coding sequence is TGTGCCACCAGCCATAACAGGGCGGTTGGCGTTCTGCCCCAGCATTTT.

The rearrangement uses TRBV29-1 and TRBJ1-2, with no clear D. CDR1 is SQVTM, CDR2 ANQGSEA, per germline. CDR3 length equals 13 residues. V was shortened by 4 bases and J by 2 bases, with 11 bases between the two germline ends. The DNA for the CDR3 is TGCAGCGTTGTTGGAGCCCAGAACTATGGCTACACCTTC. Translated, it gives CSVVGAQNYGYTF.

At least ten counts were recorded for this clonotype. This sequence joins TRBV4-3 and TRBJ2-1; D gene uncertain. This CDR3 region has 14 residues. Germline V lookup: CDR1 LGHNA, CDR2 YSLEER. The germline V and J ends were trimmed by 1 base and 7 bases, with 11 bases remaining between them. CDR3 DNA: TGCGCCAGCAGCCAAGTGGGGTCCCGGAATGAGCAGTTCTTC. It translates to CASSQVGSRNEQFF.

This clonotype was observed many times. The CDR3 sequence is CASSQAPQRGRETQYF. The CDR3 DNA reads TGTGCCAGCAGCCAAGCCCCACAACGGGGGCGAGAGACCCAGTACTTC. V gene TRBV7-2 combines with J gene TRBJ2-5; D tentatively fits TRBD1 or TRBD2 (6 bases each). The CDR3 extends over 16 amino acids. Germline V gene lookup returns CDR1 SGHTA and CDR2 FQGNSA. Trimming left V 5 bases short and J 4 bases short, with 20 bases between. The full variable domain, its missing parts supplied by reference TRBV7-2 and TRBJ2-5, is GAGVSQSPSNKVTEKGKDVELRCDPISGHTALYWYRQSLGQGLEFLIYFQGNSAPDKSGLPSDRFSAERTGGSVSTLTIQRTQQEDSAVYLCASSQAPQRGRETQYFGPGTRLLVL.

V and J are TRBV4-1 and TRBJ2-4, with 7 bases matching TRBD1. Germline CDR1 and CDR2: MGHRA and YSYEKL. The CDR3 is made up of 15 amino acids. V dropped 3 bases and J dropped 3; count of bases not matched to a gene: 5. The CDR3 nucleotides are TGCGCCAGCAGCCAGGCTACAGGGGTCAAAAACATTCAGTACTTC. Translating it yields CASSQATGVKNIQYF.

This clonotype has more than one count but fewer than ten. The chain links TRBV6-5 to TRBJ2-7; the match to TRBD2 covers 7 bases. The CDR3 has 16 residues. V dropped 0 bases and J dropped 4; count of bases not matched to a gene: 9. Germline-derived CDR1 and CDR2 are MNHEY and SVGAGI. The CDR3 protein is CASSYSNPRGGYEQYF. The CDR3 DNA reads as TGTGCCAGCAGTTACTCGAATCCCCGGGGAGGGTACGAGCAGTACTTC.

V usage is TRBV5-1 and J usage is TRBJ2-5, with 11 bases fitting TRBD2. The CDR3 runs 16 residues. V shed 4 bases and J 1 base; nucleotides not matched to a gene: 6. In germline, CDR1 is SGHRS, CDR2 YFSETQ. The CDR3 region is CASSPGLAVTQETQYF. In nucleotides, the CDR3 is TGCGCCAGCAGCCCGGGACTAGCGGTAACCCAAGAGACCCAGTACTTC.

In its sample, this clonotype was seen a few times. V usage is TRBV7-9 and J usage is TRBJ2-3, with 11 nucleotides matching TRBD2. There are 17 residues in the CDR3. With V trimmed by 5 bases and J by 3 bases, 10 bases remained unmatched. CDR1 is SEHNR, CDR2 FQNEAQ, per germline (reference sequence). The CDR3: CASSPSTSGMGTDTQYF. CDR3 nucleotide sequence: TGTGCCAGCAGCCCGTCGACTAGCGGGATGGGAACAGATACGCAGTATTTT.

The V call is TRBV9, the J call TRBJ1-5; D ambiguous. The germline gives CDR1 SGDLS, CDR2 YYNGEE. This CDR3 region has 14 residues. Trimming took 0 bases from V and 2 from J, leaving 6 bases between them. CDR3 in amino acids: CASSVEGGNQPQHF. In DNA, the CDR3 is TGTGCCAGCAGCGTAGAGGGAGGCAATCAGCCCCAGCATTTT.

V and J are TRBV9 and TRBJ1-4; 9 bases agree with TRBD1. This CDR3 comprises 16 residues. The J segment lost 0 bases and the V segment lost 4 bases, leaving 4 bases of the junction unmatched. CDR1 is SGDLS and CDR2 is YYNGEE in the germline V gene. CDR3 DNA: TGTGCCAGCAGCCCGGGACAGGGTGCAACTAATGAAAAACTGTTTTTT. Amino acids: CASSPGQGATNEKLFF.

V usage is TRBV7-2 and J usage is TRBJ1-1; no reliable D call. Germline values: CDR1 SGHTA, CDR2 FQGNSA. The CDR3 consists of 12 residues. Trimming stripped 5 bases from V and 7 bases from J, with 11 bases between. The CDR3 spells CASSPSQVEAFF. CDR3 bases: TGTGCCAGCAGCCCCAGCCAGGTTGAAGCTTTCTTT. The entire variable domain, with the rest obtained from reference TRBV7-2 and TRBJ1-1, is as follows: GAGVSQSPSNKVTEKGKDVELRCDPISGHTALYWYRQSLGQGLEFLIYFQGNSAPDKSGLPSDRFSAERTGGSVSTLTIQRTQQEDSAVYLCASSPSQVEAFFGQGTRLTVV.

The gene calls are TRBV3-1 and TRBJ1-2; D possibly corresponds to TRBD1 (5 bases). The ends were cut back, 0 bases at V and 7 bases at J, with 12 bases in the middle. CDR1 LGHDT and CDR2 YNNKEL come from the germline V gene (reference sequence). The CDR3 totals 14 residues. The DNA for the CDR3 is TGTGCCAGCAGCCAAGATGTTCAGGGCCGTGGCTACACCTTC. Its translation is CASSQDVQGRGYTF.

CDR3 nucleotides: TGTGCCATCAGAAAAGGGACAGGGGACGGCTACACCTTC. Its translation: CAIRKGTGDGYTF. V usage is TRBV10-3 and J usage is TRBJ1-2; 10 nucleotides align to TRBD1. The CDR3 contains 13 residues. Trimming took 6 bases from V and 8 from J; bases not matched to a gene: 6. Germline V CDR1 and CDR2: ENHRY, SYGVKD.

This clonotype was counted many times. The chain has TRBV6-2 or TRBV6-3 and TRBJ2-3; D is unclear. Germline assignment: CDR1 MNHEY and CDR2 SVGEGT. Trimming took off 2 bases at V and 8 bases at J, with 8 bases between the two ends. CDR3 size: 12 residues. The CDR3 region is CASSYGPGTQYF. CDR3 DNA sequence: TGTGCCAGCAGTTACGGGCCGGGTACGCAGTATTTT.

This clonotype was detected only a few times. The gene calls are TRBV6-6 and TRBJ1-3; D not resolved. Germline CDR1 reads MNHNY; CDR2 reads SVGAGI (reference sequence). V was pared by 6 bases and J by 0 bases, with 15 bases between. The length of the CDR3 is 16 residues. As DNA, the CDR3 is TGTGCCAGCAGCCCATTTGAGCCTAGCTCTGGAAACACCATATATTTT. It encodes CASSPFEPSSGNTIYF.